This T cell receptor beta chain was captured in a study of blood T cell repertoires in COVID-19. Study information: Some COVID-19 samples were acute and others convalescent; all came from the United States, Italy and Spain. PBMCs, B-cell-depleted T cells, or T cells were the source of the cDNA or gDNA that made up the material.

Per the original data handling: Estimated nucleated cell counts came from reference gene primer amplification. TCRdb's table, derived via immunoSEQ multiplex PCR, lists solely in-frame clones and lacks some. The V and J calls and clone size are taken from that table; D and trimming were inferred from the DNA. There are tens of thousands of clones in the sample; 82% occur only once, and about 13% lies in the top ten. Trimming cost V 7 bases and J 6 bases, with 15 bases left between them. The CDR3 is made up of 12 amino acids. CDR1 SQVTM and CDR2 ANQGSEA come from the germline V gene. This receptor was obtained from a woman at least 80 years old with acute or convalescent COVID-19. Sequenced sample: peripheral blood. The chain joins TRBV29-1 to TRBJ1-1, with a possible D match to TRBD1 (6 bases). In DNA form, the CDR3 reads TGCAGCGGTGCCACAGGGCGGTCTGAAGCTTTCTTT. Its protein is CSGATGRSEAFF.